These 21 T cell receptor beta chains were sequenced from one sample in a study of blood T cells in healthy people across ages. The second PCR ran roughly 7 to 11 cycles with a sample-barcoded 5' primer and J-beta primers. TCRdb independently ran MiXCR on the 5' RACE reads; one entry per CDR3 protein. The table records roughly 570,000 distinct CDR3 sequences, 25% to 30% of them present only once. The specimen was blood. The receptors stem from a woman in her 70s in good health.

This chain joins TRBV12-3 or TRBV12-4 and TRBJ1-1; unclear D gene. CDR3 length: 16 residues. V was trimmed by 0 bases and J by 5 bases, leaving 16 bases between them. CDR3 DNA sequence: TGTGCCAGCAGTTTAGCGATCGGAGGGAGTAAGACTGAAGCTTTCTTT. Translation gives CASSLAIGGSKTEAFF.

The chain carries TRBV20-1 and TRBJ1-6; tentatively, D is TRBD1 (5 bases). The CDR3 sequence is 13 residues long. Trimming removed 3 bases at V and 6 bases at J, with 9 bases between. Germline CDR1 DFQATT, CDR2 SNEGSKA (reference sequence). DNA of the CDR3: TGCAGTGCTAGGGACACAGCTAATTCACCCCTCCACTTT. The encoded protein is CSARDTANSPLHF.

This clonotype was seen a few times. The chain has TRBV5-1 and TRBJ2-1, with no clear D. The V end lost 0 bases, the J end lost 3 bases, and 10 bases lay between the germline ends. Per the germline V gene, CDR1 is SGHRS and CDR2 is YFSETQ. There are 15 residues in the CDR3. Here the CDR3 DNA reads TGCGCCAGCAGCTTGGGAGTAAACATCTACAATGAGCAGTTCTTC. This encodes CASSLGVNIYNEQFF.

Regarding this clonotype: The junction shows a germline mismatch at one end, possibly a read error. V and J are TRBV20-1 and TRBJ2-5; no clear D. CDR3 length equals 14 residues. The germline gives CDR1 DFQATT, CDR2 SNEGSKA (reference sequence). CDR3 amino acids: CGARQPYLGETQYF. In DNA, the CDR3 is TGCGGTGCTCGTCAGCCCTACCTGGGGGAGACCCAGTACTTC.

There are a few counts of this clonotype. The chain joins TRBV20-1 to TRBJ1-4; 7 positions agree with TRBD1. V shed 1 base, J shed 4 bases, and the junction held 6 bases outside the gene matches. The CDR3 spans 15 residues. Germline-derived CDR1 and CDR2 are DFQATT and SNEGSKA (reference sequence). CDR3 region: CSARVGQIDNEKLFF. For the CDR3, the DNA is TGCAGTGCTAGAGTGGGACAGATCGATAATGAAAAACTGTTTTTT.

The V call is TRBV20-1, the J call TRBJ2-3, with 12 bases matching TRBD2. Germline assignment: CDR1 DFQATT and CDR2 SNEGSKA (reference sequence). V lost 7 bases to trimming and J lost 4 bases; unmatched junction nucleotides: 0. This CDR3 has 12 residues. The CDR3 protein is CSGLAGADTQYF. The DNA for the CDR3 is TGCAGTGGACTAGCGGGAGCAGATACGCAGTATTTT.

V usage is TRBV7-2 and J usage is TRBJ1-4, with 7 nucleotides matching TRBD1. Germline values: CDR1 SGHTA, CDR2 FQGNSA. The CDR3 covers 15 residues. V lost 6 bases to trimming and J lost 6 bases; unmatched junction nucleotides: 10. The CDR3 region is CASSPKTGRDEKLFF. In DNA form, the CDR3 reads TGTGCCAGCAGTCCAAAGACAGGGCGAGATGAAAAACTGTTTTTT.

The V call is TRBV5-1, the J call TRBJ1-2; TRBD1 matches 9 bases. The CDR3 has 16 amino acids. The ends lost 3 bases at V and 7 bases at J; junction bases unmatched: 13. The V gene's germline CDR1 is SGHRS and CDR2 YFSETQ. DNA of the CDR3: TGCGCCAGCAGCTCGACAACCTCGACAGGGGGAGGTGGCTACACCTTC. Encoded protein: CASSSTTSTGGGGYTF.

V gene TRBV25-1 combines with J gene TRBJ2-1, with 7 bases that match TRBD1. The tail of the sequence fits TRBJ2-5 better, so the J call may be wrong. The CDR3 covers 14 residues. Germline V gene sequence: CDR1 MGHDK, CDR2 SYGVNS. CDR3 DNA sequence: TGTGCCAGCAGCGCCTGGACAGGTGGAGAGACCCAGTACTTC. This sequence encodes CASSAWTGGETQYF.

V and J are TRBV7-2 and TRBJ2-5, with TRBD2 matching over 7 bases. The ends lost 3 bases at V and 5 bases at J; junction bases unmatched: 6. CDR1 SGHTA and CDR2 FQGNSA come from the germline V gene. The CDR3 has 14 amino acids. The CDR3 region is CASSFPGGKETQYF. CDR3 sequence (DNA): TGTGCCAGCAGCTTTCCCGGGGGGAAGGAGACCCAGTACTTC.

In this sample, this clonotype turned up a few times. The CDR3 does not close with the conserved phenylalanine or tryptophan, likely indicating a read error. The chain joins TRBV15 to TRBJ2-5, with unresolved D. Germline loops: CDR1 LNHNV, CDR2 YYDKDF (reference sequence). This CDR3 is built from 17 residues. The CDR3 protein is CATNRDTPRGHQETQYL. Here the CDR3 DNA reads TGTGCCACCAACAGAGATACCCCCCGAGGACACCAAGAGACCCAGTACCTC.

Only a few counts were recorded for this clonotype. A much more abundant neighbour one base away suggests this may be a read error. This chain joins TRBV29-1 and TRBJ2-3; D might be TRBD1 (6 bases). Trimming left V 7 bases short and J 2 bases short, with 22 bases between. Germline V gives CDR1 SQVTM, CDR2 ANQGSEA. The CDR3 loop spans 16 amino acids. CDR3 amino acids: CSASGLQGDSTDTQYF. The DNA of the CDR3 is TGCAGCGCCTCTGGGCTACAGGGAGACTCCACAGATACGCAGTATTTT.

This clonotype appeared a few times. This rearrangement joins TRBV5-1 to TRBJ2-5; D is ambiguous. Matching the DNA end better, TRBJ2-1 makes the J call doubtful. The CDR3 is 13 residues long. Germline V lookup: CDR1 SGHRS, CDR2 YFSETQ. CDR3 region: CASSEPAVHEQFF. CDR3 nucleotides: TGCGCCAGCAGCGAACCGGCCGTCCATGAGCAGTTCTTC.

The table lists this clonotype with many counts. This chain links TRBV5-1 with TRBJ2-5, with 8 positions matching TRBD1. The J segment lost 5 bases and the V segment lost 3 bases, leaving 9 bases of the junction unmatched. The germline gives CDR1 SGHRS, CDR2 YFSETQ. The CDR3 totals 15 residues. The CDR3 nucleotides are TGCGCCAGCAGCTCAACAGGGGGTTACGGGGAGACCCAGTACTTC. Amino acids: CASSSTGGYGETQYF.

The chain recombines TRBV5-1 with TRBJ2-5, with a tentative D call TRBD1 (5 bases). Matching the DNA end better, TRBJ2-7 makes the J call doubtful. CDR1 and CDR2 (germline): SGHRS, YFSETQ. The CDR3 is 14 residues long. DNA for the CDR3: TGCGCCAGCAGCTTGGGACAGCTACAAGACGAGCAGTACTTC. Protein: CASSLGQLQDEQYF.

This clonotype was picked up a small number of times. The chain is built from TRBV4-2 and TRBJ1-4, with 7 bases that match TRBD1. The CDR3 spans 17 residues. Germline V CDR1 and CDR2: LGHNA, YNFKEQ. J was trimmed by 5 bases and V by 1 base; bases with no gene match: 10. The CDR3 protein is CASSQVQGQRVNEKLFF. The CDR3 DNA sequence: TGTGCCAGCAGCCAAGTTCAGGGACAGCGGGTGAATGAAAAACTGTTTTTT.

This clonotype was recorded a few times. The chain joins TRBV7-9 to TRBJ2-5; D unresolved. CDR1 and CDR2 from the germline V gene are SEHNR and FQNEAQ (reference sequence). The CDR3 is 15 amino acids. V was trimmed by 3 bases and J by 2 bases, leaving 13 bases between them. The chain's CDR3 is CASSFPESGQETQYF. In DNA, the CDR3 is TGTGCCAGCAGCTTCCCTGAATCGGGTCAAGAGACCCAGTACTTC.

This clonotype was recorded a few times. The chain carries TRBV29-1 and TRBJ2-6; the D gene is possibly TRBD1 (6 bases). Germline CDR1 and CDR2: SQVTM and ANQGSEA. The CDR3 runs 15 residues. Deletions cut 7 bases from V and 2 bases from J, with 15 bases between. CDR3 bases: TGCAGCGCATCAGGGGTTTATCCTGGGGCCAACGTCCTGACTTTC. Translated: CSASGVYPGANVLTF.

The chain has TRBV5-1 and TRBJ2-7; D is unclear. This CDR3 contains 11 residues. CDR1 and CDR2 from the germline V gene are SGHRS and YFSETQ. V was cut by 1 base and J by 6 bases, with 5 bases left in between. The CDR3 nucleotides read TGCGCCAGCAGCTTGAATGCCGAGCAGTACTTC. This gives the protein CASSLNAEQYF.

The chain carries TRBV5-1 and TRBJ1-1; D might be TRBD1 (5 bases). The CDR3 length is 13 residues. The V gene's germline CDR1 is SGHRS and CDR2 YFSETQ. The V end was cut by 3 bases, the J end by 4 bases, with 10 bases between. The CDR3 protein is CASSSGDRTEAFF. The CDR3 nucleotides are TGCGCCAGCAGCTCGGGGGACCGCACTGAAGCTTTCTTT.

The chain uses TRBV15 and TRBJ2-1; possible D gene TRBD2, 5 bases. V was cut by 0 bases and J by 7 bases, with 16 bases left in between. The CDR3 is 16 residues long. The V gene's germline CDR1 is LNHNV and CDR2 YYDKDF (reference sequence). The CDR3 nucleotides are TGTGCCACCAGCAGAGATCTTTCGGGGTGGCAGAATGAGCAGTTCTTC. It yields the protein CATSRDLSGWQNEQFF.